This TCR beta chain came from a study of blood T cell repertoires in COVID-19. About the research overall: Sites across the United States, Italy and Spain contributed samples from acute and convalescent COVID-19.

In the authors' workflow: Reference gene primers were amplified, and this amplification served to estimate nucleated cell counts. Data came from immunoSEQ multiplex PCR; TCRdb stores just in-frame clones and leaves some out. Clonal size and the V and J genes are those of that table, whereas D and trimming came from the DNA. Among 170,000 or so clones listed, approximately 88% were seen once. The CDR3 spans 14 residues. Per the germline V gene, CDR1 is SGHRS and CDR2 is YFSETQ. V was shortened by 2 bases and J by 7 bases, with 14 bases between the two germline ends. The chain links TRBV5-1 to TRBJ2-3; D unresolved. This receptor was identified in a man aged 18 to 30 with active or convalescent COVID-19. Sequencing was carried out using peripheral blood. The CDR3 coding sequence is TGCGCCAGCAGCTTCGCTCTACAACAGAATACGCAGTATTTT. It yields the protein CASSFALQQNTQYF.